This entry concerns a single TCR beta chain. This specimen comes from a study of OX40 agonist ivuxolimab in advanced cancers. Only in-frame clones appear in the TCRdb table, and some are missing; sequencing was by immunoSEQ multiplex PCR. The table records about 68,000 clones, about 84% of them present only once. The CDR3 loop spans 15 amino acids. The V gene's germline CDR1 is SGHVS and CDR2 FQNEAQ. Trimming removed 4 bases at V and 5 bases at J, with 17 bases between. This sequence was found in an adult with an advanced solid tumor such as melanoma, head and neck, liver or kidney cancer. The gene calls are TRBV7-8 and TRBJ1-1; D is possibly TRBD1 (6 bases). This specimen was CD4+ or CD8+ T cells sorted from blood, taken in a trial of the OX40 agonist ivuxolimab. This CDR3 is CASSWVGGRTTEAFF. In DNA, the CDR3 is TGTGCCAGCAGCTGGGTGGGGGGGCGGACGACTGAAGCTTTCTTT.